A selection of T cell receptor beta chains follows, all from one sample in a study of T cell clonotyping in hematopoietic cell transplantation. Clones were sequenced by immunoSEQ multiplex PCR, and TCRdb holds only the in-frame ones, with some missing. The table records more than 65,000 clones, over 90% of them present only once. Material for sequencing was peripheral blood mononuclear cells. The receptors come from a man aged 50 to 59 in good health. Some clones in this sample may be carry-over from other donors' samples. Each CDR3 is given with its conserved first and last residue. D genes are given only for firm matches. A row's size may be missing; if present it is once, few, many or a size class.

>TRBJ2-3|NA|TRBV7-8|TRBD2
TGTGCCAGCAGCTTAGGTAGCGGGGGGGGCTTTACAGATACGCAGTATTTT
CASSLGSGGGFTDTQYF
>TRBJ2-7|NA|TRBV2|TRBD2
TGTGCCAGCAGCGGACTAGCGGGAGGACCCTACGAGCAGTACTTC
CASSGLAGGPYEQYF
>TRBJ2-5|NA|TRBV28|NA
TGTGCCAGCAGTCAGGGTGGATATGTTTATTTAATTGACTTC
CASSQGGYVYLIDF
>TRBJ2-5|NA|TRBV9|NA
TGTGCCAGCAGCGTAGGGGGTCGGGAGTTCCAAGAGACCCAGTACTTC
CASSVGGREFQETQYF
>TRBJ1-1|NA|TRBV28|NA
TGTGCCAGCCGAACCCTGGGGGCACCCATGAACACTGAAGCTTTCTTT
CASRTLGAPMNTEAFF
>TRBJ2-7|NA|TRBV4-1|NA
TGCGCCAGCAGCCAACCCTGGGGGGCGGGAGTTGGGGACGAGCAGTACTTC
CASSQPWGAGVGDEQYF
>TRBJ2-7|NA|TRBV7-2|TRBD2
TGTGCCAGCAGCTTACTAGCGGAGTCCTACGAGCAGTACTTC
CASSLLAESYEQYF
>TRBJ2-7|NA|TRBV19|TRBD2
TGTGCCAGTAAGGTGTCTAGCGGGAGTTCTTACGAGCAGTACTTC
CASKVSSGSSYEQYF
>TRBJ2-7|NA|TRBV7-2|TRBD2
TGTGCCAGCAGGCTGACTAGCGGGGGGGGAGGGCAGTACTTC
CASRLTSGGGGQYF
>TRBJ1-1|once|TRBV7-9|TRBD1
TGTGCCAGCACCCGGACAGGGAACACTGAAGCTTTCTTT
CASTRTGNTEAFF
>TRBJ2-2|NA|TRBV19|NA
TGTGCCAGTAGTACGGGCACCGGGGAGCTGTTTTTT
CASSTGTGELFF
>TRBJ2-7|once|TRBV19|TRBD2
TGTGCCAGTAGTGCTTCGGGACTAGCGGGAGGGCCCTACGAGCAGTACTTC
CASSASGLAGGPYEQYF
>TRBJ1-5|NA|TRBV7-2|NA
TGTGCCAGCAGCTATGGAAGCAATCAGCCCCAGCATTTT
CASSYGSNQPQHF
>TRBJ2-5|NA|TRBV7-6|NA
TGTGCCAGCAGCTTAGGGGCAGAACAAGAGACCCAGTACTTC
CASSLGAEQETQYF
>TRBJ1-1|NA|TRBV29-1|NA
TGCAGCGCACTTAACACTGAAGCTTTCTTT
CSALNTEAFF
>TRBJ2-7|NA|TRBV5-4|TRBD2
TGTGCCAGCAGCTTGGCAGCGGGAAACGACGAGCAGTACTTC
CASSLAAGNDEQYF
>TRBJ2-7|once|TRBV29-1|NA
TGCAGCGCCCGACATACGGACGGATACGAGCAGTACTTC
CSARHTDGYEQYF
>TRBJ2-3|NA|TRBV7-2|TRBD2
TGTGCCAGCAGCGGGACTAGCGGGAGGGCAGATACGCAGTATTTT
CASSGTSGRADTQYF